Listed here are 6 T cell receptor beta chains from one sample, sequenced in a study of cytomegalovirus exposure and HLA in healthy donors. PCR primers comprised 60 Vbeta and 13 Jbeta primers. Only in-frame clones appear in the TCRdb table, and some are missing; sequencing was by immunoSEQ multiplex PCR. The table records roughly 70,000 clones, 70% to 80% of them present only once. The specimen sequenced was PBMCs. The receptors were sampled from a man aged 45 to 65 in good health and CMV-seronegative.

The chain employs TRBV13 and TRBJ1-2, with D tentatively TRBD1 (5 bases). This CDR3 contains 16 residues. V lost 5 bases, J lost 6 bases, and 22 bases lay in between. Germline CDR1 PRHDT, CDR2 FYEKMQ (reference sequence). CDR3 nucleotide sequence: TGTGCCAGCAGCCGAACTCTCTCCGGACACGGCGATGGCTACACCTTC. This codes for CASSRTLSGHGDGYTF.

This clone was counted once. The chain carries TRBV6-5 and TRBJ1-6; D gene uncertain. Germline assignment: CDR1 MNHEY and CDR2 SVGAGI. V was trimmed by 1 base and J by 6 bases, leaving 13 bases between them. The CDR3 is 16 residues long. The CDR3 nucleotides are TGTGCCAGCAGTTACTTCTTATACACCCGTAATTCACCCCTCCACTTT. It encodes CASSYFLYTRNSPLHF.

The genes are TRBV9 and TRBJ1-1, with 7 nucleotides matching TRBD1. Trimming took 3 bases from V and 5 from J; bases not matched to a gene: 7. The CDR3 sequence is 14 residues long. Germline CDR1 reads SGDLS; CDR2 reads YYNGEE. CDR3 DNA: TGTGCCAGCAGCGCCGGGACAGCCATAACTGAAGCTTTCTTT. Protein product: CASSAGTAITEAFF.

There are a few counts of this clone. The V call is TRBV30, the J call TRBJ2-5; 9 nucleotides align to TRBD2. After removal of 2 bases from V and 5 bases from J, the junction contained 9 bases not matched to a gene. The CDR3 sequence is 15 residues long. CDR1 and CDR2 (germline): GTSNPN, SVGIG (reference sequence). CDR3 nucleotide sequence: TGTGCCTGGAGTCTCGGACAGGCGGGGGGGGAGACCCAGTACTTC. It specifies CAWSLGQAGGETQYF.

This clone was seen only once. This chain joins TRBV6-1 and TRBJ1-5; 9 bases line up with TRBD1. Trimming removed 5 bases from V and 2 bases from J; junction bases left unmatched: 1. CDR3 length: 14 amino acids. The V gene's germline CDR1 is MNHNS and CDR2 SASEGT. CDR3 DNA: TGTGCCAGCAGTAGGACAGGGGGCAATCAGCCCCAGCATTTT. Protein sequence: CASSRTGGNQPQHF.

In DNA, the CDR3 is TGTGCCAGCAGTCTTCTCGACAGAGTGCACTATGGCTACACCTTC. This codes for CASSLLDRVHYGYTF. V and J are TRBV28 and TRBJ1-2; perhaps TRBD1 as D (5 bases). CDR1 MDHEN and CDR2 SYDVKM come from the germline V gene. This CDR3 is built from 15 residues. The ends were cut back, 5 bases at V and 3 bases at J, with 16 bases in the middle.